The source of this T cell receptor beta chain is a study of naive and memory T cell subsets. The CDR3 runs to 15 residues. Cells stained for CD3, CD4, CD8, CD45RA, CD27 and viability were sorted into four CD45RA/CD27 subsets. An equimolar mix of two oligonucleotides served as the beta constant-region primer for TRBC1 and TRBC2. TCRdb analysed the UMI-ligation and nested PCR reads with MiXCR anew, one entry per CDR3 protein. Here the sample spans 130,000 to 150,000 distinct CDR3 sequences, more than 15% being singletons. The chain carries TRBV21-1 and TRBJ2-5; the listed D gene, TRBD1, was not tested against the DNA. TRBV21-1 is listed as a pseudogene. The sequence was collected from a human donor in good health. Sequenced sample: naive CD4+ T cells from blood. CDR3: CATRPLDSKRETQYF. The CDR3 coding sequence is TGTGCCACCCGTCCCCTCGACAGCAAACGGGAGACCCAGTACTTC.